This TCR beta chain was obtained from a study of blood T cell repertoires in COVID-19. At the level of the study: Sites in the United States, Italy and Spain provided acute and convalescent COVID-19 samples. T cells, B-cell-depleted T cells, or PBMCs supplied cDNA or gDNA.

Per the study methods: Reference gene primer amplification yielded estimated nucleated cell counts. TCRdb's table, derived via immunoSEQ multiplex PCR, lists solely in-frame clones and lacks some. V and J calls and clone size come straight from that table; D and trimming were deduced from the DNA. The table lists 210,000 or so clones, just under 80% of them singletons. This clone was found once. Looked up from germline, CDR1 is SGHAT and CDR2 is FQNNGV. The CDR3 loop spans 15 amino acids. The V segment lost 5 bases and the J segment 4 bases; nucleotides outside the gene matches: 7. Sequencing used peripheral blood. J is TRBJ2-5 and V is TRBV11-2, with 10 bases fitting TRBD2. This sequence originates from an elderly woman with active or convalescent COVID-19. The DNA of the CDR3 is TGTGCCAGCAGCCCGGCCCTAGCGGGGGCAGAGACCCAGTACTTC. It is translated as CASSPALAGAETQYF.